What follows are 8 T cell receptor beta chains derived from one specimen sequenced in a study of T cell changes during pregnancy in multiple sclerosis. Assay used: immunoSEQ multiplex PCR; TCRdb lists only in-frame clones, some missing. Of 60,000 to 70,000 clones detected, about nine tenths appear once; the ten largest clones hold under 2.5%. Sequences were derived from peripheral blood, sampled in the third trimester of pregnancy. The receptors were gathered from a female donor in good health, enrolled as a control in a pregnancy study.

This sequence joins TRBV18 and TRBJ1-2, with a possible D match to TRBD1 (6 bases). CDR3 size: 17 residues. Germline V CDR1 and CDR2: KGHSH, LQKENI. V shed 3 bases and J shed 4 bases, with 21 bases lying between them. The CDR3 here is CASSPPTGQGRFYGYTF. The CDR3 coding sequence is TGTGCCAGCTCACCCCCGACCGGGCAGGGGAGATTCTATGGCTACACCTTC. Full variable domain (remainder filled in from reference TRBV18 and TRBJ1-2): NAGVMQNPRHLVRRRGQEARLRCSPMKGHSHVYWYRQLPEEGLKFMVYLQKENIIDESGMPKERFSAEFPKEGPSILRIQQVVRGDSAAYFCASSPPTGQGRFYGYTFGSGTRLTVV.

The rearrangement uses TRBV27 and TRBJ2-1, with D possibly matching TRBD2 (5 bases). This CDR3 has 9 amino acids. Germline CDR1 is MNHEY and CDR2 is SMNVEV (reference sequence). Trimming took 8 bases from V and 10 from J, leaving 6 bases between them. CDR3 in amino acids: CASGLEQFF. CDR3 nucleotide sequence: TGTGCCAGCGGACTCGAGCAGTTCTTC.

This clone was seen more than once but under ten times. The chain couples TRBV6-5 to TRBJ1-2, with a weak D call TRBD1 (5 bases). From germline, CDR1 is MNHEY and CDR2 SVGAGI. V lost 4 bases and J 2 bases, leaving 14 bases between the germline ends. The CDR3 extends over 15 amino acids. The DNA of the CDR3 is TGTGCCAGCAGTTTGACGCAGGGTGGAAACTATGGCTACACCTTC. It yields the protein CASSLTQGGNYGYTF.

The V call is TRBV6-5, the J call TRBJ2-7, with D possibly matching TRBD2 (5 bases). The ends were cut back, 7 bases at V and 0 bases at J, with 10 bases in the middle. The CDR3 totals 13 residues. Germline-derived CDR1 and CDR2 are MNHEY and SVGAGI. CDR3 protein: CASKFGLSYEQYF. In DNA, the CDR3 is TGTGCCAGCAAGTTCGGACTCTCCTACGAGCAGTACTTC.

This chain links TRBV5-1 with TRBJ2-2, with D possibly matching TRBD2 (5 bases). CDR1 and CDR2 (germline): SGHRS, YFSETQ. CDR3 length: 14 amino acids. Trimming removed 4 bases at V and 1 base at J, with 8 bases between. The CDR3 bases are TGCGCCAGCAGCCCAGGACTGAACACCGGGGAGCTGTTTTTT. Its protein product is CASSPGLNTGELFF.

The CDR3 coding sequence is TGCGCCAGCAGCCAAGATCGTCAGGGCGGCGAGCAGTACTTC. This sequence encodes CASSQDRQGGEQYF. V is TRBV4-1 and J is TRBJ2-7; tentatively, D is TRBD1 (5 bases). V was pared by 0 bases and J by 6 bases, with 12 bases between. Germline CDR1 and CDR2: MGHRA and YSYEKL. CDR3 length: 14 amino acids.

This clone was recorded a few times. The chain uses TRBV5-1 and TRBJ2-6; D is undetermined. Trimming took 2 bases from V and 2 from J, leaving 14 bases between them. This CDR3 spans 17 amino acids. The germline V gene encodes CDR1 SGHRS and CDR2 YFSETQ. CDR3 protein: CASSFARMLAGANVLTF. CDR3 DNA sequence: TGCGCCAGCAGCTTTGCCAGGATGTTGGCTGGGGCCAACGTCCTGACTTTC.

The chain carries TRBV4-1 and TRBJ2-1; no reliable D call. This CDR3 comprises 16 residues. V was shortened by 1 base and J by 8 bases, with 18 bases between the two germline ends. Germline values: CDR1 MGHRA, CDR2 YSYEKL. The CDR3 is CASSQVIHSALDEQFF. DNA of the CDR3: TGCGCCAGCAGCCAAGTCATCCATAGTGCCCTAGATGAGCAGTTCTTC.